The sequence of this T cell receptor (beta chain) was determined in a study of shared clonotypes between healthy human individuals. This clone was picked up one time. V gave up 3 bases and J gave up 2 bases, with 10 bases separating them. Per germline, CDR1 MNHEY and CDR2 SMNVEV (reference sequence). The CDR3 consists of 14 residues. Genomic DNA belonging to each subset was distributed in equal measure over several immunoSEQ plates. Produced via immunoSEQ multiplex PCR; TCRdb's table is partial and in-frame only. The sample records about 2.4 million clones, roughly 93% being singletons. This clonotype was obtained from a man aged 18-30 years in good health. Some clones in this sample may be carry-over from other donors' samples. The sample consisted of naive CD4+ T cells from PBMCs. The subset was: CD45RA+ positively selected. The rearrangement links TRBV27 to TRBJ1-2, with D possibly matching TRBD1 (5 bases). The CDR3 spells CASSFRGVNYGYTF. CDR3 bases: TGTGCCAGCAGTTTCCGGGGCGTAAACTATGGCTACACCTTC.